This entry lists 15 T cell receptor beta chains sequenced from one sample in a study of early T cells in non-severe SARS-CoV-2 infection. In TCRdb, the 5' RACE reads were re-called with MiXCR into one record per CDR3 protein. The sample lists tens of thousands of distinct CDR3 sequences, around 15% occurring once. Sequenced: whole blood. The receptors derive from an adult who was a healthcare worker with PCR-confirmed SARS-CoV-2 infection or an uninfected control (not recorded which).

The J gene is TRBJ2-3, the V gene TRBV20-1, with TRBD2 as a possible D gene (6 bases). This CDR3 comprises 16 residues. The germline CDR1 and CDR2 sequences are DFQATT and SNEGSKA (reference sequence). Trimming left V 4 bases short and J 0 bases short, with 17 bases between. The CDR3 here is CSATNAGTRSTDTQYF. The DNA for the CDR3 is TGCAGTGCTACAAACGCCGGGACTCGTAGCACAGATACGCAGTATTTT.

This clonotype was counted at least ten times. V is TRBV12-3 or TRBV12-4 and J is TRBJ2-5; D gene uncertain. The CDR3 has 14 amino acids. Deletions cut 2 bases from V and 1 base from J, with 8 bases between. The DNA for the CDR3 is TGTGCCAGCAGTTTAATGAAAGGCCAAGAGACCCAGTACTTC. Its translation is CASSLMKGQETQYF.

Points on this clonotype: The CDR3 end shows no conserved phenylalanine or tryptophan, and so a read error is likely. The V and J genes are TRBV7-6 and TRBJ2-1, with D possibly TRBD1 on 5 matching bases. Between the trimmed V and J ends, which lost 3 bases and 3 bases, there was a span of 9 bases. The germline CDR1 and CDR2 sequences are SGHVS and FNYEAQ. The CDR3 loop spans 14 amino acids. In DNA form, the CDR3 reads TGTGCCAGCAGCTTTCAGGGTTACTACAATGAGCAGTTCATC. This codes for CASSFQGYYNEQFI.

This clonotype was recorded a few times. This chain links TRBV11-2 with TRBJ2-5; 7 nucleotides agree with TRBD2. This CDR3 contains 14 residues. Germline CDR1 reads SGHAT; CDR2 reads FQNNGV. Trimming cost V 1 base and J 4 bases; bases outside gene matches: 3. Here the CDR3 reads CASSLVTGGETQYF. In DNA form, the CDR3 reads TGTGCCAGCAGCTTAGTTACGGGAGGAGAGACCCAGTACTTC.

The rearrangement joins TRBV6-1 to TRBJ1-4; 9 bases fit TRBD1. Germline V gives CDR1 MNHNS, CDR2 SASEGT. V trimming: 6 bases; J trimming: 8 bases; junction bases outside the gene matches: 4. This CDR3 is built from 13 residues. CDR3 sequence (DNA): TGTGCCAGCAGGTGGGACAGGGACGAAAAACTGTTTTTT. This encodes CASRWDRDEKLFF.

This chain uses TRBV11-3 with TRBJ1-1; the D gene is possibly TRBD1 (5 bases). V was clipped by 2 bases and J by 1 base, with 8 bases between them. CDR1 is SGHNT, CDR2 YENEEA, per germline. The CDR3 contains 14 residues. The CDR3 DNA reads as TGTGCCAGCAGCTTAAGTGGGGGGAACACTGAAGCTTTCTTT. This encodes CASSLSGGNTEAFF.

The chain combines TRBV18 with TRBJ2-7; D is tentatively TRBD1 or TRBD2 (5 bases each). The V gene lost 4 bases and the J gene lost 0 bases, with 16 bases spanning the gap. Germline CDR1 and CDR2: KGHSH and LQKENI. The CDR3 runs 16 residues. The CDR3 DNA is TGTGCCAGCTCACTAACGCCGGGACGGGTCTCCTACGAGCAGTACTTC. The encoded protein is CASSLTPGRVSYEQYF.

This clonotype was recorded many times. The rearrangement uses TRBV20-1 and TRBJ1-6, with D possibly being TRBD1 (5 bases). The CDR3 is 15 residues long. V was pared by 3 bases and J by 7 bases, with 16 bases between. Per the germline V gene, CDR1 is DFQATT and CDR2 is SNEGSKA (reference sequence). The CDR3 DNA sequence: TGCAGTGCTAGTATGGTCAGGGTTGGGAATTCACCCCTCCACTTT. Translation gives CSASMVRVGNSPLHF.

This clonotype was seen ten or more times. The chain is built from TRBV6-5 and TRBJ2-1; D gene uncertain. Germline V lookup: CDR1 MNHEY, CDR2 SVGAGI. The CDR3 runs to 11 residues. V lost 7 bases to trimming and J lost 7 bases, with 8 bases between them. The DNA of the CDR3 is TGTGCCAGCATAGTAGGGAATGAGCAGTTCTTC. Its protein product is CASIVGNEQFF.

V and J are TRBV2 and TRBJ1-1; D ambiguous. CDR1 is SNHLY and CDR2 is FYNNEI in the germline V gene. The CDR3 is made up of 12 amino acids. Trimming stripped 4 bases from V and 5 bases from J, with 8 bases between. In DNA form, the CDR3 reads TGTGCCAGCAGTGGGGGAGGTACTGAAGCTTTCTTT. Protein product: CASSGGGTEAFF.

This clonotype was counted only a few times. The J gene is TRBJ2-2, the V gene TRBV29-1, with D uncertain. V lost 4 bases and J 8 bases, leaving 5 bases between the germline ends. CDR1 is SQVTM and CDR2 is ANQGSEA in the germline V gene. This CDR3 has 10 amino acids. For the CDR3, the DNA is TGCAGCGTTGGAATGGGGGAGCTGTTTTTT. This codes for CSVGMGELFF.

V gene TRBV28 combines with J gene TRBJ2-5; D may match TRBD1 or TRBD2 (5 bases each). This CDR3 has 14 amino acids. The germline V and J ends were trimmed by 6 bases and 7 bases, with 18 bases remaining between them. CDR1 and CDR2 (germline): MDHEN, SYDVKM. The CDR3, as DNA: TGTGCCAGCAGGCCGACAGCGGTTTTGGGGACCCAGTACTTC. Protein sequence: CASRPTAVLGTQYF.

This clonotype has ten or more counts. This chain connects TRBV7-9 to TRBJ2-5; D is unclear. The germline V gene has CDR1 SEHNR and CDR2 FQNEAQ (reference sequence). This CDR3 spans 12 amino acids. Trimming removed 1 base from V and 4 bases from J, with 4 bases in between. The CDR3 nucleotides are TGTGCCAGCAGCTTAGTGTCAGAGACCCAGTACTTC. Its translation: CASSLVSETQYF.

Many counts were recorded for this clonotype. V gene TRBV20-1 combines with J gene TRBJ2-5; no definite D call. Germline loops: CDR1 DFQATT, CDR2 SNEGSKA (reference sequence). The CDR3 contains 13 residues. Trimming left V 1 base short and J 5 bases short, with 11 bases between. The CDR3 DNA reads as TGCAGTGCTAGAGGTGATAGCCCGGAGACCCAGTACTTC. Translation: CSARGDSPETQYF.

This chain connects TRBV30 to TRBJ2-7; D possibly matches TRBD1 or TRBD2 (6 bases each). The CDR3 loop spans 11 amino acids. Germline V gene lookup returns CDR1 GTSNPN and CDR2 SVGIG (reference sequence). The V end lost 1 base, the J end lost 7 bases, and 8 bases lay between the germline ends. CDR3 nucleotides: TGTGCCTGGAGTGGAGGGGGGGAGCAGTACTTC. Amino acid sequence: CAWSGGGEQYF.